A single sample is the source of the 20 T cell receptor beta chains below, sequenced in a study of T cells in Graves' hyperthyroidism and ophthalmopathy. The CDR3 regions of TCR beta were amplified from RNA transcripts. The TCR CDR3 was amplified in a first-round RT-PCR using the HTBI primer set. TCRdb reprocessed the multiplex PCR reads with MiXCR, giving one entry per CDR3 protein. The table records roughly 240,000 distinct CDR3 sequences, about 17% of them present only once. The sample was blood. These receptors all come from a woman in her late teens or twenties with Graves' ophthalmopathy.

This clonotype occurred many times. The chain combines TRBV28 with TRBJ1-5, with D perhaps TRBD1 (6 bases). The V end was cut by 4 bases, the J end by 0 bases, with 16 bases between. Germline CDR1 MDHEN, CDR2 SYDVKM. The CDR3 runs 17 residues. This chain's CDR3 is CASSSTGPFYSNQPQHF. The CDR3 bases are TGTGCCAGCAGTTCGACAGGCCCATTTTATAGCAATCAGCCCCAGCATTTT.

This clonotype has at least ten counts. This chain's CDR3 is CASRVGGNNQPQHF. CDR3 DNA: TGTGCCAGCAGAGTAGGGGGTAACAATCAGCCCCAGCATTTT. The rearrangement links TRBV28 to TRBJ1-5, with D perhaps matching TRBD1 (6 bases). V was shortened by 6 bases and J by 3 bases, with 12 bases between the two germline ends. This CDR3 contains 14 residues. Germline lookup yields CDR1 MDHEN and CDR2 SYDVKM.

This clonotype was observed many times. The V call is TRBV19, the J call TRBJ2-3, with 8 bases aligning to TRBD1. V dropped 3 bases and J dropped 4; count of bases not matched to a gene: 3. Looked up from germline, CDR1 is LNHDA and CDR2 is SQIVND (reference sequence). The CDR3 is 14 residues long. CDR3 coding DNA: TGTGCCAGTAGTATCCGACAGGGGTCAGATACGCAGTATTTT. Amino acids: CASSIRQGSDTQYF. Complete variable domain (other parts from reference TRBV19 and TRBJ2-3): DGGITQSPKYLFRKEGQNVTLSCEQNLNHDAMYWYRQDPGQGLRLIYYSQIVNDFQKGDIAEGYSVSREKKESFPLTVTSAQKNPTAFYLCASSIRQGSDTQYFGPGTRLTVL.

The sample holds many counts of this clonotype. The gene calls are TRBV28 and TRBJ2-5; D is possibly TRBD1 (6 bases). Per the germline V gene, CDR1 is MDHEN and CDR2 is SYDVKM. The CDR3 runs to 16 residues. Trimming shortened V by 4 bases and J by 2 bases, and 17 bases separated the two germline ends. CDR3 protein: CASSWDRDTSQETQYF. The CDR3 coding sequence is TGTGCCAGCAGTTGGGATCGGGACACCTCTCAAGAGACCCAGTACTTC.

V usage is TRBV28 and J usage is TRBJ2-4, with 8 bases lining up with TRBD1. Germline CDR1 MDHEN, CDR2 SYDVKM. The CDR3 has 15 residues. After removal of 1 base from V and 4 bases from J, the junction contained 3 bases not matched to a gene. Written as DNA, the CDR3 is TGTGCCAGCAGTTTATCGACAGGGGCTAAAAACATTCAGTACTTC. Its protein product is CASSLSTGAKNIQYF.

This clonotype was counted many times. The V and J genes are TRBV7-2 and TRBJ2-1; D not certain. CDR3 size: 15 residues. The germline gives CDR1 SGHTA, CDR2 FQGNSA. V lost 4 bases to trimming and J lost 10 bases, with 20 bases between them. The DNA for the CDR3 is TGTGCCAGCAGCTCATATAACAACGGAAAGGTCGAGCAGTTCTTC. Translated: CASSSYNNGKVEQFF.

Many counts were recorded for this clonotype. The V and J genes are TRBV5-1 and TRBJ2-3; D may be TRBD1 (7 bases). The CDR3 has 15 residues. V lost 7 bases to trimming and J lost 2 bases, with 17 bases between them. Germline V gives CDR1 SGHRS, CDR2 YFSETQ. Here the CDR3 reads CASGQNRGLTDTQYF. The CDR3 region has the DNA TGCGCCAGCGGCCAAAACAGGGGACTCACAGATACGCAGTATTTT. The entire variable domain, with the rest obtained from reference TRBV5-1 and TRBJ2-3, is as follows: KAGVTQTPRYLIKTRGQQVTLSCSPISGHRSVSWYQQTPGQGLQFLFEYFSETQRNKGNFPGRFSGRQFSNSRSEMNVSTLELGDSALYLCASGQNRGLTDTQYFGPGTRLTVL.

As regards this clonotype: A much more abundant neighbour one base away suggests this may be a read error. This rearrangement joins TRBV18 to TRBJ2-3; 12 bases are a match to TRBD2. Per germline, CDR1 KGHSH and CDR2 LQKENI. J was trimmed by 5 bases and V by 8 bases; bases with no gene match: 8. The CDR3 sequence is 15 residues long. DNA for the CDR3: TGTGCCAGCCCAACGACTAGCGGGGGAGTAGATACGCAGTATTTT. Translating it yields CASPTTSGGVDTQYF.

This clonotype was observed many times. V and J are TRBV5-1 and TRBJ1-1; D ambiguous. The CDR3 covers 15 residues. Germline CDR1 and CDR2: SGHRS and YFSETQ. The V end was cut by 1 base, the J end by 1 base, with 11 bases between. For the CDR3, the DNA is TGCGCCAGCAGCTTGTTCTCGGTGCCGAACACTGAAGCTTTCTTT. Encoded protein: CASSLFSVPNTEAFF.

This clonotype showed up many times. V and J are TRBV28 and TRBJ1-1; D gene unclear. The CDR3 consists of 13 residues. Germline V gives CDR1 MDHEN, CDR2 SYDVKM. The V end was cut by 2 bases, the J end by 0 bases, with 4 bases between. CDR3 protein: CASSLPLNTEAFF. The CDR3 region has the DNA TGTGCCAGCAGTTTACCATTGAACACTGAAGCTTTCTTT.

This clonotype was recorded at least ten times. The V call is TRBV25-1, the J call TRBJ2-1; D not certain. The germline V gene encodes CDR1 MGHDK and CDR2 SYGVNS. The V gene lost 8 bases and the J gene lost 6 bases, with 14 bases spanning the gap. The CDR3 is 13 amino acids. Written as DNA, the CDR3 is TGTGCCAGCGGCTCGCGGTGGACCAATGAGCAGTTCTTC. Translated, it gives CASGSRWTNEQFF. Full variable domain (remainder filled in from reference TRBV25-1 and TRBJ2-1): EADIYQTPRYLVIGTGKKITLECSQTMGHDKMYWYQQDPGMELHLIHYSYGVNSTEKGDLSSESTVSRIRTEHFPLTLESARPSHTSQYLCASGSRWTNEQFFGPGTRLTVL.

This clonotype has at least ten counts. The chain carries TRBV10-3 and TRBJ1-1; D is possibly TRBD1 (5 bases). Trimming cost V 3 bases and J 0 bases, with 11 bases left between them. The CDR3 runs to 15 residues. In germline, CDR1 is ENHRY, CDR2 SYGVKD. The CDR3 protein is CAISDRVHMNTEAFF. The CDR3 DNA is TGTGCCATCAGTGACAGGGTCCACATGAACACTGAAGCTTTCTTT.

The J gene is TRBJ2-1, the V gene TRBV28, with D perhaps matching TRBD2 (6 bases). Germline values: CDR1 MDHEN, CDR2 SYDVKM. The CDR3 extends over 14 amino acids. V lost 4 bases and J 9 bases, leaving 16 bases between the germline ends. The CDR3 bases are TGTGCCAGCAGTTCTAATTGGCGGGGATCTGAGCAGTTCTTC. Amino acid sequence: CASSSNWRGSEQFF.

The chain links TRBV5-1 to TRBJ2-5, with 7 bases matching TRBD2. The ends lost 0 bases at V and 2 bases at J; junction bases unmatched: 4. The CDR3 has 15 amino acids. CDR1 is SGHRS and CDR2 is YFSETQ in the germline V gene. CDR3 amino acids: CASSLGLAEQETQYF. The CDR3 DNA follows: TGCGCCAGCAGCTTGGGTCTAGCGGAACAAGAGACCCAGTACTTC.

This clonotype was recorded at least ten times. This chain's CDR3 is CASSYWTGGETQYF. CDR3 DNA: TGTGCCAGCAGTTACTGGACAGGGGGAGAGACCCAGTACTTC. This rearrangement joins TRBV6-5 to TRBJ2-5; 10 bases map to TRBD1. This CDR3 region has 14 residues. The germline V gene has CDR1 MNHEY and CDR2 SVGAGI. The trim removed 1 base at V and 4 bases at J, leaving 0 bases unmatched.

This clonotype was observed a handful of times. V gene TRBV6-1 combines with J gene TRBJ2-6, with D uncertain. Germline assignment: CDR1 MNHNS and CDR2 SASEGT. The CDR3 is 15 residues long. The V end was cut by 2 bases, the J end by 1 base, with 6 bases between. The CDR3 nucleotides read TGTGCCAGCAGTGAAAGTCAGTCTGGGGCCAACGTCCTGACTTTC. This codes for CASSESQSGANVLTF.

This clonotype was observed at least ten times. The J gene is TRBJ1-3, the V gene TRBV28; 8 nucleotides line up with TRBD1. The CDR3 is 18 amino acids. V was pared by 1 base and J by 0 bases, with 8 bases of the junction left unmatched. Germline loops: CDR1 MDHEN, CDR2 SYDVKM. The CDR3 DNA follows: TGTGCCAGCAGTTTATATGGACAGGGCTTCAGCTCTGGAAACACCATATATTTT. Translated: CASSLYGQGFSSGNTIYF.

This clonotype was observed once. The chain recombines TRBV7-9 with TRBJ2-1, with 11 bases identical to TRBD2. CDR3 length: 16 amino acids. Germline-derived CDR1 and CDR2 are SEHNR and FQNEAQ (reference sequence). V lost 5 bases and J lost 6; bases outside the gene matches: 9. The chain's CDR3 is CASSPQRLAGLNEQFF. CDR3 nucleotides: TGTGCCAGCAGCCCGCAGCGACTAGCGGGACTCAATGAGCAGTTCTTC.

The CDR3 is CASSGGRGREDTQYF. As DNA, the CDR3 is TGTGCCAGCAGCGGAGGGAGGGGGCGAGAAGATACGCAGTATTTT. The chain combines TRBV7-2 with TRBJ2-3; D may match TRBD1 or TRBD2 (7 bases each). CDR3 length equals 15 residues. In germline, CDR1 is SGHTA, CDR2 FQGNSA. With 5 bases removed from V and 5 bases from J, the gap between germline ends came to 17 bases.

This clonotype was seen ten or more times. CDR3 residues: CASSFTGGTDTQYF. Here the CDR3 DNA reads TGTGCCAGCAGCTTTACAGGGGGCACAGATACGCAGTATTTT. The chain employs TRBV7-9 and TRBJ2-3; 7 positions match TRBD1. There are 14 residues in the CDR3. Germline CDR1 and CDR2: SEHNR and FQNEAQ (reference sequence). The V and J ends lost 3 bases and 1 base, in that order; junction bases with no gene match: 1. The entire variable domain, with the rest obtained from reference TRBV7-9 and TRBJ2-3, is as follows: DTGVSQNPRHKITKRGQNVTFRCDPISEHNRLYWYRQTLGQGPEFLTYFQNEAQLEKSRLLSDRFSAERPKGSFSTLEIQRTEQGDSAMYLCASSFTGGTDTQYFGPGTRLTVL.